This T cell receptor (beta chain) was sequenced during a study of cytomegalovirus exposure and HLA in healthy donors. Study at large: There were 117 million unique TCR beta sequences, drawn from around 180 million T cells, in an earlier analysis.

The study sampled nominally healthy donors, though unrecorded immune exposures were likely. A note on this clone: Its specificity is not known.

General study points: About 87% or about 30% of the time was how often most TCR beta V segments were productive, according to an earlier analysis. Rarity characterized most TCR sequences, yet some public TCRs appeared in many donors.

PCR employed 60 Vbeta and 13 Jbeta primers. Method: immunoSEQ multiplex PCR; TCRdb's copy keeps in-frame clones and lacks some. The table shows over 90,000 clones, with around 66% occurring only once. The CDR3 runs to 16 residues. The trim removed 2 bases at V and 1 base at J, leaving 2 bases unmatched. Germline assignment: CDR1 SGHAT and CDR2 FQNNGV. The chain uses TRBV11-2 and TRBJ2-2; 9 bases align to TRBD2. Sequencing was performed on PBMCs. The sequence derives from a woman in her forties or fifties in good health and CMV-seronegative. The CDR3 sequence is CASSLILAGNTGELFF. CDR3 nucleotide sequence: TGTGCCAGCAGCTTAATACTAGCGGGGAACACCGGGGAGCTGTTTTTT.